The entry below describes one T cell receptor beta chain. This sample was included in a study of T cells in localized non-small cell lung cancer. CDR3 size: 13 residues. V lost 4 bases and J lost 5, with 12 bases in between. Germline CDR1 is SGHRS and CDR2 is YFSETQ. Assay: immunoSEQ multiplex PCR; the TCRdb copy retains only in-frame clones and omits some. Among about 59,000 clones, almost 90% were seen once, and the ten largest hold nearly 2%. The specimen was peripheral blood, collected before any cancer treatment. V and J are TRBV5-1 and TRBJ1-1; D remains unclear. The TCR originated in a woman aged 40-75 years with stage I lung adenocarcinoma. The CDR3 sequence is CASSRDGETEAFF. The DNA for the CDR3 is TGCGCCAGCAGCAGGGATGGAGAAACTGAAGCTTTCTTT.